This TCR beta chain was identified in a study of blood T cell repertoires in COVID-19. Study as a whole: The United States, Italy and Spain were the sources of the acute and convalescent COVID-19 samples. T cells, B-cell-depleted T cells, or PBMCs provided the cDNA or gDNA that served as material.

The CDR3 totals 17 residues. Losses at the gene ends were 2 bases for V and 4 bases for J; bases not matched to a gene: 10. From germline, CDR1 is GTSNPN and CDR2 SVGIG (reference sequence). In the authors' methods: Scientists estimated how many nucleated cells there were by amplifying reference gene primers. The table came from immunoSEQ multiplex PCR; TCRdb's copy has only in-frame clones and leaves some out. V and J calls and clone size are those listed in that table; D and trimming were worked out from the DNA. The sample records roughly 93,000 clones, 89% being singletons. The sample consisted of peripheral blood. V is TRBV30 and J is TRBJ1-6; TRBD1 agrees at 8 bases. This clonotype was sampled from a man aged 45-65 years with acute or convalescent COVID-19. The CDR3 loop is CAWSQGGQGVYNSPLHF. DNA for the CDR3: TGTGCCTGGAGTCAGGGCGGACAGGGTGTTTATAATTCACCCCTCCACTTT.